The 28 T cell receptor beta chains in this list originate from one sample, sequenced in a study of Ad26.COV2.S vaccination and SARS-CoV-2 variants. Produced via immunoSEQ multiplex PCR; TCRdb's table is partial and in-frame only. The sample shows about 420,000 clones, 70% to 90% of them seen only once. Indicated treatment: about 20 received Ad26.COV2.S at low or high dose, single or two shots; 5 received placebo; per-sample allocation not given. Sampling was performed 63 days after the first vaccine or placebo injection. The sample was peripheral blood, taken in a trial of Ad26.COV2.S vaccine versus placebo. Source of these receptors: a person aged 18-65 years who received the Ad26.COV2.S COVID-19 vaccine or a placebo.

This rearrangement joins TRBV7-9 to TRBJ2-3; the D is unclear. The germline gives CDR1 SEHNR, CDR2 FQNEAQ (reference sequence). The CDR3 sequence is 16 residues long. V lost 5 bases and J 0 bases, leaving 15 bases between the germline ends. CDR3 loop: CASSLGERPSTDTQYF. The DNA for the CDR3 is TGTGCCAGCAGCCTCGGCGAACGGCCTAGCACAGATACGCAGTATTTT.

The rearrangement joins TRBV3-1 (or the pseudogene TRBV3-2) to TRBJ2-1; no reliable D call. The V gene's germline CDR1 is LGHDT and CDR2 YNNKEL (reference sequence). Trimming removed 1 base at V and 4 bases at J, with 17 bases between. This CDR3 is 17 amino acids long. The CDR3 DNA reads as TGTGCCAGCAGCCAAGTAAATCACTACCTAACGTACAATGAGCAGTTCTTC. The encoded protein is CASSQVNHYLTYNEQFF.

The chain is built from TRBV3-1 (or the pseudogene TRBV3-2) and TRBJ1-4; D is uncertain. V was trimmed by 0 bases and J by 7 bases, leaving 12 bases between them. Germline values: CDR1 LGHDT, CDR2 YNNKEL (reference sequence). This CDR3 contains 15 residues. The chain's CDR3 is CASSQEGGVGEKLFF. CDR3 in DNA: TGTGCCAGCAGCCAAGAGGGCGGGGTAGGTGAAAAACTGTTTTTT.

V usage is TRBV15 and J usage is TRBJ1-1; 10 bases align to TRBD1. Germline CDR1 LNHNV, CDR2 YYDKDF (reference sequence). Unmatched junction bases numbered 5, after V lost 5 bases and J lost 5 bases. This CDR3 spans 14 amino acids. The CDR3 loop reads CATSPRDRGTEAFF. The CDR3 DNA reads TGTGCCACCAGCCCCCGGGACAGGGGTACTGAAGCTTTCTTT.

The J gene is TRBJ2-7, the V gene TRBV27; possibly TRBD2 for D (7 bases). The CDR3 spans 16 residues. Germline CDR1 reads MNHEY; CDR2 reads SMNVEV (reference sequence). Trimming cost V 8 bases and J 0 bases, with 20 bases left between them. The CDR3 loop is CASSTTGGHNSYEQYF. CDR3 sequence (DNA): TGTGCCAGCTCGACCACGGGGGGACATAACTCCTACGAGCAGTACTTC.

The chain links TRBV2 to TRBJ2-7; 10 bases agree with TRBD1. Trimming removed 7 bases from V and 6 bases from J; junction bases left unmatched: 6. CDR1 and CDR2 from the germline V gene are SNHLY and FYNNEI. The CDR3 has 13 residues. The CDR3 here is CASNRDRGGEQYF. The CDR3 nucleotides are TGTGCCAGCAACAGGGACAGGGGCGGCGAGCAGTACTTC.

CDR3 in DNA: TGTGCCAGCAGCCCCCGACAGGGTGAAGCTTTCTTT. This translates into CASSPRQGEAFF. This chain joins TRBV5-6 and TRBJ1-1, with 7 nucleotides matching TRBD1. This CDR3 comprises 12 residues. Germline loops: CDR1 SGHDT, CDR2 YYEEEE. The J segment lost 7 bases and the V segment lost 4 bases, leaving 4 bases of the junction unmatched. The full variable domain, completed using reference TRBV5-6 and TRBJ1-1, is DAGVTQSPTHLIKTRGQQVTLRCSPKSGHDTVSWYQQALGQGPQFIFQYYEEEERQRGNFPDRFSGHQFPNYSSELNVNALLLGDSALYLCASSPRQGEAFFGQGTRLTVV.

This chain joins TRBV19 and TRBJ1-5; D is possibly TRBD1 (6 bases). Per the germline V gene, CDR1 is LNHDA and CDR2 is SQIVND (reference sequence). The CDR3 is made up of 16 amino acids. The V gene lost 6 bases and the J gene lost 0 bases, with 15 bases spanning the gap. CDR3 bases: TGTGCCAGTAGGACCACAGGGCAGAATAGCAATCAGCCCCAGCATTTT. This encodes CASRTTGQNSNQPQHF.

The chain employs TRBV19 and TRBJ2-2; tentative D call: TRBD1 (6 bases). V dropped 9 bases and J dropped 3 bases, with 14 bases sitting between them. The CDR3 is made up of 14 amino acids. Germline V lookup: CDR1 LNHDA, CDR2 SQIVND (reference sequence). In nucleotides, the CDR3 is TGTGCCAGCCATCGACAGGCAGACACCGGGGAGCTGTTTTTT. Protein sequence: CASHRQADTGELFF.

V gene TRBV5-1 combines with J gene TRBJ2-3; D is ambiguous. CDR1 and CDR2 (germline): SGHRS, YFSETQ. This CDR3 region has 14 residues. Trimming shortened V by 2 bases and J by 3 bases, and 10 bases separated the two germline ends. DNA for the CDR3: TGCGCCAGCAGCTTCGAAAGGGAAACAGATACGCAGTATTTT. Residues: CASSFERETDTQYF.

The V gene is TRBV7-9, the J gene TRBJ2-5; 9 bases align to TRBD2. In germline, CDR1 is SEHNR, CDR2 FQNEAQ (reference sequence). With 5 bases clipped from V and 1 base from J, the junction kept 11 bases outside the gene matches. The CDR3 consists of 17 residues. The CDR3 protein is CASSPPGLAPIQETQYF. For the CDR3, the DNA is TGTGCCAGCAGCCCACCGGGACTAGCTCCCATCCAAGAGACCCAGTACTTC.

This chain joins TRBV7-8 and TRBJ2-7; unclear D gene. Between the trimmed V and J ends, which lost 5 bases and 0 bases, there was a span of 2 bases. The CDR3 is 11 amino acids. Germline V lookup: CDR1 SGHVS, CDR2 FQNEAQ. The CDR3 DNA reads as TGTGCCAGCAGCGGCTCCTACGAGCAGTACTTC. It encodes CASSGSYEQYF.

The chain employs TRBV7-6 and TRBJ1-1, with D tentatively TRBD1 (6 bases). V dropped 0 bases and J dropped 5 bases, with 10 bases sitting between them. Looked up from germline, CDR1 is SGHVS and CDR2 is FNYEAQ. The CDR3 sequence is 14 residues long. CDR3 sequence reads: CASSLAAQGTEAFF. CDR3 in DNA: TGTGCCAGCAGCTTAGCAGCACAGGGTACTGAAGCTTTCTTT. Using reference TRBV7-6 and TRBJ1-1 for the parts outside the CDR3, the full variable domain is GAGVSQSPRYKVTKRGQDVALRCDPISGHVSLYWYRQALGQGPEFLTYFNYEAQQDKSGLPNDRFSAERPEGSISTLTIQRTEQRDSAMYRCASSLAAQGTEAFFGQGTRLTVV.

The rearrangement links TRBV10-3 to TRBJ1-6; TRBD1 matches 7 bases. The CDR3 loop spans 15 amino acids. The junction had 7 bases not matched to a gene; V was cut back by 6 bases and J by 5 bases. Germline V lookup: CDR1 ENHRY, CDR2 SYGVKD. This CDR3 is CAISIDRADNSPLHF. CDR3 DNA sequence: TGTGCCATCAGCATCGACAGGGCGGATAATTCACCCCTCCACTTT.

The chain carries TRBV7-2 and TRBJ2-2; no clear D. With 5 bases removed from V and 4 bases from J, the gap between germline ends came to 11 bases. Germline V gives CDR1 SGHTA, CDR2 FQGNSA. This CDR3 contains 14 residues. The CDR3 sequence: CASSQGWSTGELFF. The CDR3 DNA follows: TGTGCCAGCAGCCAAGGGTGGAGCACCGGGGAGCTGTTTTTT. The whole variable domain, filled in from reference TRBV7-2 and TRBJ2-2, reads GAGVSQSPSNKVTEKGKDVELRCDPISGHTALYWYRQSLGQGLEFLIYFQGNSAPDKSGLPSDRFSAERTGGSVSTLTIQRTQQEDSAVYLCASSQGWSTGELFFGEGSRLTVL.

The chain uses TRBV6-1 and TRBJ1-2; possible D gene TRBD1, 5 bases. This CDR3 contains 14 residues. Germline assignment: CDR1 MNHNS and CDR2 SASEGT. The germline V and J ends were trimmed by 2 bases and 3 bases, with 10 bases remaining between them. The CDR3 loop is CASSERQSHYGYTF. The DNA for the CDR3 is TGTGCCAGCAGTGAACGACAGAGCCACTATGGCTACACCTTC.

V usage is TRBV7-2 and J usage is TRBJ1-1; possible D gene TRBD1, 5 bases. The CDR3 totals 14 residues. From germline, CDR1 is SGHTA and CDR2 FQGNSA. V was pared by 6 bases and J by 6 bases, with 17 bases between. The DNA for the CDR3 is TGTGCCAGCAGGGGCCACATGAAAGGGGCTGAAGCTTTCTTT. It yields the protein CASRGHMKGAEAFF.

The chain has TRBV4-2 and TRBJ2-3, with 14 positions matching TRBD2. The CDR3 runs to 16 residues. With 11 bases clipped from V and 3 bases from J, the junction kept 10 bases outside the gene matches. CDR1 LGHNA and CDR2 YNFKEQ come from the germline V gene. The DNA for the CDR3 is TGTGCCTCACGACTAGCGGGGGGGCGGAGGACAGATACGCAGTATTTT. It specifies CASRLAGGRRTDTQYF.

V is TRBV4-1 and J is TRBJ2-2; TRBD2 might be the D (5 bases). Trimming took off 4 bases at V and 5 bases at J, with 8 bases between the two ends. The germline gives CDR1 MGHRA, CDR2 YSYEKL. The CDR3 extends over 13 amino acids. The CDR3 region has the DNA TGCGCCAGCAGCCGGACTTCTACCGGGGAGCTGTTTTTT. Translating it yields CASSRTSTGELFF.

This clone was observed a few times. This rearrangement joins TRBV6-2 or TRBV6-3 to TRBJ1-1, with D tentatively TRBD1 (6 bases). The V gene lost 6 bases and the J gene lost 5 bases, with 31 bases spanning the gap. The CDR3 loop spans 19 amino acids. CDR1 is MNHEY, CDR2 SVGEGT, per germline. DNA for the CDR3: TGTGCCAGCAGCCTACGGGCTGACAGGCTGAACCGTCCGAGGACTGAAGCTTTCTTT. Encoded protein: CASSLRADRLNRPRTEAFF.

In nucleotides, the CDR3 is TGTGCCAGCAGTTTATGGACCGGGGAAAAACTGTTTTTT. This sequence encodes CASSLWTGEKLFF. The rearrangement uses TRBV27 and TRBJ1-4; D uncertain. This CDR3 comprises 13 residues. Germline V lookup: CDR1 MNHEY, CDR2 SMNVEV (reference sequence). V shed 1 base and J shed 8 bases, with 8 bases lying between them.

As DNA, the CDR3 is TGTGCCTGGAGTGTACGACGGACAGGGGGCGGGCAGTACTTC. Translation gives CAWSVRRTGGGQYF. The V call is TRBV30, the J call TRBJ2-7; 11 bases match TRBD1. This CDR3 has 14 residues. V lost 0 bases to trimming and J lost 9 bases; unmatched junction nucleotides: 7. The germline V gene has CDR1 GTSNPN and CDR2 SVGIG (reference sequence). The variable domain in full, completed from reference TRBV30 and TRBJ2-7, reads SQTIHQWPATLVQPVGSPLSLECTVEGTSNPNLYWYRQAAGRGLQLLFYSVGIGQISSEVPQNLSASRPQDRQFILSSKKLLLSDSGFYLCAWSVRRTGGGQYFGPGTRLTVT.

To note about this clone: Other DNA sequences of this sample code for an identical CDR3. This chain connects TRBV6-5 to TRBJ2-7; D perhaps matches TRBD1 (6 bases). The V gene's germline CDR1 is MNHEY and CDR2 SVGAGI. The V and J ends lost 4 bases and 4 bases respectively, with 11 bases between them. The CDR3 contains 13 residues. CDR3 loop: CASSFGQSYEQYF. The DNA of the CDR3 is TGTGCCAGCAGTTTTGGACAGTCTTACGAGCAGTACTTC.

J is TRBJ1-3 and V is TRBV18, with D hard to call. CDR1 and CDR2 (germline): KGHSH, LQKENI. V lost 8 bases, J lost 4 bases, and 9 bases lay in between. This CDR3 spans 12 amino acids. This chain's CDR3 is CASLGEGNTIYF. As DNA, the CDR3 is TGTGCCAGCCTCGGGGAAGGAAACACCATATATTTT.

V and J are TRBV7-6 and TRBJ2-3; D assignment may be TRBD1 or TRBD2 (5 bases each). The germline V gene has CDR1 SGHVS and CDR2 FNYEAQ. V was trimmed by 4 bases and J by 4 bases, leaving 15 bases between them. There are 15 residues in the CDR3. DNA of the CDR3: TGTGCCAGCAGCTCCTCAGGGTCGGGGCCAGATACGCAGTATTTT. This encodes CASSSSGSGPDTQYF.

With regard to this clone: The sample contains more than one DNA sequence encoding this CDR3. This chain joins TRBV30 and TRBJ1-4; D unclear. Germline V gives CDR1 GTSNPN, CDR2 SVGIG (reference sequence). The CDR3 runs 11 residues. The V gene lost 0 bases and the J gene lost 8 bases, with 4 bases spanning the gap. The CDR3 region is CAWSVREKLFF. Written as DNA, the CDR3 is TGTGCCTGGAGTGTGCGAGAAAAACTGTTTTTT.

CDR3 nucleotide sequence: TGTGCCAGCAGTTACGGGGGTGGGACTGAAGCTTTCTTT. It translates to CASSYGGGTEAFF. The chain recombines TRBV6-6 with TRBJ1-1; the D gene is possibly TRBD1 (5 bases). Per the germline V gene, CDR1 is MNHNY and CDR2 is SVGAGI (reference sequence). This CDR3 has 13 residues. V lost 2 bases, J lost 5 bases, and 9 bases lay in between.

The chain links TRBV4-3 to TRBJ1-4; D is unresolved. Germline CDR1 and CDR2: LGHNA and YSLEER. CDR3 length equals 16 residues. V was trimmed by 0 bases and J by 7 bases, leaving 15 bases between them. CDR3 DNA: TGCGCCAGCAGCCAAGAACGGTGGGTAGGCGGTGAAAAACTGTTTTTT. Protein product: CASSQERWVGGEKLFF.